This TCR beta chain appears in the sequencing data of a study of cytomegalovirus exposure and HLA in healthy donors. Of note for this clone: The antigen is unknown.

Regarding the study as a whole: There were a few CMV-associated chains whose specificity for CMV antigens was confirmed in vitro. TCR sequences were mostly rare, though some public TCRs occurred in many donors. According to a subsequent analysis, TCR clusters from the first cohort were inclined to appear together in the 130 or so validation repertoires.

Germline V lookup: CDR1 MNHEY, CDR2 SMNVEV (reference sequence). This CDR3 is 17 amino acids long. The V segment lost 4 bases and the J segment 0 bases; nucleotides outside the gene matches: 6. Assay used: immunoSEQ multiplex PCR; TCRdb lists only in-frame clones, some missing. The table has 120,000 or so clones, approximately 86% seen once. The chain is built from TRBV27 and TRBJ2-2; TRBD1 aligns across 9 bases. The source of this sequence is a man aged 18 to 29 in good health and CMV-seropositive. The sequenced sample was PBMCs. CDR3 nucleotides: TGTGCCAGCAGTTCCCCAAGACAGGGGGCGAACACCGGGGAGCTGTTTTTT. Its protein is CASSSPRQGANTGELFF.